This TCR beta chain was sequenced in a study of cytomegalovirus exposure and HLA in healthy donors. Trimming took 7 bases from V and 2 from J, leaving 18 bases between them. Germline values: CDR1 LNHDA, CDR2 SQIVND (reference sequence). The CDR3 contains 16 residues. The primer mix had 60 Vbeta and 13 Jbeta primers. Clones were sequenced by immunoSEQ multiplex PCR, and TCRdb holds only the in-frame ones, with some missing. The listing contains more than 45,000 clones. Sequences were obtained from PBMCs. The sequence came from a male donor in good health and CMV-seronegative. The chain uses TRBV19 and TRBJ1-5; possible D gene TRBD1, 6 bases. Here the CDR3 DNA reads TGTGCCAGTATGGGGGTTTTAAGACAGGGCAATCAGCCCCAGCATTTT. This translates into CASMGVLRQGNQPQHF. Together with reference TRBV19 and TRBJ1-5, the CDR3 gives the full variable domain: DGGITQSPKYLFRKEGQNVTLSCEQNLNHDAMYWYRQDPGQGLRLIYYSQIVNDFQKGDIAEGYSVSREKKESFPLTVTSAQKNPTAFYLCASMGVLRQGNQPQHFGDGTRLSIL.